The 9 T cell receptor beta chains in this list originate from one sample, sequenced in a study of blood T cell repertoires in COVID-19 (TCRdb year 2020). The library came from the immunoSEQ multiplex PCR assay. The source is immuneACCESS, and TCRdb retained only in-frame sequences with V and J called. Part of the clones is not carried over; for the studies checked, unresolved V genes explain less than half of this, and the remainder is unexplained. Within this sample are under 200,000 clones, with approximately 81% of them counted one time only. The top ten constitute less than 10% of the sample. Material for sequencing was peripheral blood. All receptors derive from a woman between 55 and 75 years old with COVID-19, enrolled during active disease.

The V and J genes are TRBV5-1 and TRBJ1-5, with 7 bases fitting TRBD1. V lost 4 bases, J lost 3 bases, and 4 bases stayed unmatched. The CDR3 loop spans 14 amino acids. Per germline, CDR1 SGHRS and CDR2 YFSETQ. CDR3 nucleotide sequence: TGCGCCAGCAGCGAGGGACAGAACAATCAGCCCCAGCATTTT. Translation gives CASSEGQNNQPQHF.

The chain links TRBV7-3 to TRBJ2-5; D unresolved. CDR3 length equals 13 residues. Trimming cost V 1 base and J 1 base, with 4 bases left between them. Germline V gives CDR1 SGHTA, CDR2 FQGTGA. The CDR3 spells CASSLNSQETQYF. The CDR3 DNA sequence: TGTGCCAGCAGCTTAAACAGCCAAGAGACCCAGTACTTC.

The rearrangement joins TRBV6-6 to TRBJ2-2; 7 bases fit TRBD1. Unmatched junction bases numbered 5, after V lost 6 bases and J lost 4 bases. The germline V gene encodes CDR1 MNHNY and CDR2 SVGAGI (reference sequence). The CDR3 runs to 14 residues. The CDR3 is CASRMTGSTGELFF. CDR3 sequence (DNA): TGTGCCAGCAGGATGACAGGGAGCACCGGGGAGCTGTTTTTT.

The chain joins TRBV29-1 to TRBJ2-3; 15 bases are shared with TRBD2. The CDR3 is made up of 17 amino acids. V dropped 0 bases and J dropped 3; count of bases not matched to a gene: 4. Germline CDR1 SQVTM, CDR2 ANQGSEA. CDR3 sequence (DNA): TGCAGCGTTGAAGAAGTGGGACTAGCGGGAGGTACAGATACGCAGTATTTT. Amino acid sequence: CSVEEVGLAGGTDTQYF.

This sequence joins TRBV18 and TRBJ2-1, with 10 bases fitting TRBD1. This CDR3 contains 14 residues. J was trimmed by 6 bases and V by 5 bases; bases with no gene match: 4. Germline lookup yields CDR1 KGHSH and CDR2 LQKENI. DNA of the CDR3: TGTGCCAGCTCAGGACAGGGGGGGGTCAATGAGCAGTTCTTC. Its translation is CASSGQGGVNEQFF.

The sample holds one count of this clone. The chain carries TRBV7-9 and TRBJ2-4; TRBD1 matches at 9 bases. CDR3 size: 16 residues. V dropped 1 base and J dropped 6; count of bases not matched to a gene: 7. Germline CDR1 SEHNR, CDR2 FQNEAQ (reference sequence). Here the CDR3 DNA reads TGTGCCAGCAGCTTAGGAACAGGGGGCTTGTCAAACATTCAGTACTTC. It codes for CASSLGTGGLSNIQYF.

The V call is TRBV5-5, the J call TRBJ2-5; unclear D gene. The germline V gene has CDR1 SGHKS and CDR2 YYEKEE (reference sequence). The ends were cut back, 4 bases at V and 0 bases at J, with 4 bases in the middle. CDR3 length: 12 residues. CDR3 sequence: CASSLHQETQYF. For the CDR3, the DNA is TGTGCCAGCAGCCTCCACCAAGAGACCCAGTACTTC.

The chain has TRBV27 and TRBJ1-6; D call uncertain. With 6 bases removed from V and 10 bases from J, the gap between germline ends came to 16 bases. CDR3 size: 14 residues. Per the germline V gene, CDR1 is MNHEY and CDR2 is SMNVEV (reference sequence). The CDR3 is CASSSLAGVSPLHF. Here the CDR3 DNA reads TGTGCCAGCAGCTCCCTCGCCGGGGTCTCACCCCTCCACTTT.

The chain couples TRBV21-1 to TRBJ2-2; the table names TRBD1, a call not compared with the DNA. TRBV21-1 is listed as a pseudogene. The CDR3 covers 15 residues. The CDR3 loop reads CASTPGDANTGELFF. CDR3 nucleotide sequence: TGTGCCAGCACCCCAGGCGACGCGAACACCGGGGAGCTGTTTTTT.